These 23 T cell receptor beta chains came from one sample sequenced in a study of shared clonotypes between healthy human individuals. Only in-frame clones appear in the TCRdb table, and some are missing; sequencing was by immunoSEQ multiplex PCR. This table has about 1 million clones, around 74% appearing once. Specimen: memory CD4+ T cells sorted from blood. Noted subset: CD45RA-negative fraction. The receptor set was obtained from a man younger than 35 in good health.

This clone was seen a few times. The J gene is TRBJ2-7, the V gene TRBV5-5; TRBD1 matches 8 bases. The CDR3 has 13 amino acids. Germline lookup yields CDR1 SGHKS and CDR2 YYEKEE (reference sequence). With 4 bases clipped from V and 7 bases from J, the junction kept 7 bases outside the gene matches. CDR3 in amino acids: CASSLRQGLEQYF. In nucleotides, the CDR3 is TGTGCCAGCAGCCTCCGACAGGGGCTTGAGCAGTACTTC. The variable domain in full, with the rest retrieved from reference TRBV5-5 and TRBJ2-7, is DAGVTQSPTHLIKTRGQQVTLRCSPISGHKSVSWYQQVLGQGPQFIFQYYEKEERGRGNFPDRFSARQFPNYSSELNVNALLLGDSALYLCASSLRQGLEQYFGPGTRLTVT.

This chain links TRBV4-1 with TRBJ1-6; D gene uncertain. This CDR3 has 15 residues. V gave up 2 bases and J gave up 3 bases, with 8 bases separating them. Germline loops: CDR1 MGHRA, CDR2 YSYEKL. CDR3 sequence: CASSQSLVYNSPLHF. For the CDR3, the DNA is TGCGCCAGCAGCCAATCTCTGGTCTATAATTCACCCCTCCACTTT.

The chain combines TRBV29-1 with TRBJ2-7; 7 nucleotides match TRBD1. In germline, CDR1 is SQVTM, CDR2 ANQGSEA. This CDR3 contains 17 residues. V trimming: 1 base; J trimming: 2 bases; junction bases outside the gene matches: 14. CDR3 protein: CSVEAPRQGAGPYEQYF. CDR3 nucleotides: TGCAGCGTTGAAGCCCCGAGACAGGGAGCAGGGCCCTACGAGCAGTACTTC.

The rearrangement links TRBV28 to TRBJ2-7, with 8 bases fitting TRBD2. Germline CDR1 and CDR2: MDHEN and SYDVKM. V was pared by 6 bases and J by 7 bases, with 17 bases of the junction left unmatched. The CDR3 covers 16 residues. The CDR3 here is CASSLLAATTVGEQYF. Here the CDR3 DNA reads TGTGCCAGCAGCCTACTAGCGGCCACAACCGTGGGGGAGCAGTACTTC.

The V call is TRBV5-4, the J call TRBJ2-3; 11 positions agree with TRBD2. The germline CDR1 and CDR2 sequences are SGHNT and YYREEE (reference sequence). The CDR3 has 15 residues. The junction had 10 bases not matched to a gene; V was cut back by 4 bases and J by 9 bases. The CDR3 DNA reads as TGTGCCAGCAGCGCCGGGACTAGCGGCGGAATCACGCAGTATTTT. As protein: CASSAGTSGGITQYF. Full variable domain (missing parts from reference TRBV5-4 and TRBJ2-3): ETGVTQSPTHLIKTRGQQVTLRCSSQSGHNTVSWYQQALGQGPQFIFQYYREEENGRGNFPPRFSGLQFPNYSSELNVNALELDDSALYLCASSAGTSGGITQYFGPGTRLTVL.

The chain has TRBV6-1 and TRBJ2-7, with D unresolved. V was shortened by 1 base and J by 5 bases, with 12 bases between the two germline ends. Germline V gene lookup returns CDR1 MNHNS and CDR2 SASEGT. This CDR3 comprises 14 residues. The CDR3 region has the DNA TGTGCCAGCAGTGAAGGGGTCAAGGGCCACGAGCAGTACTTC. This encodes CASSEGVKGHEQYF.

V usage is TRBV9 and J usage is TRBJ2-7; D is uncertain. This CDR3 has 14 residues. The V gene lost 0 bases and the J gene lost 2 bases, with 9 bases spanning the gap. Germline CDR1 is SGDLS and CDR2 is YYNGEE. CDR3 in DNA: TGTGCCAGCAGCGTAGGGAGTTTCACCTACGAGCAGTACTTC. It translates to CASSVGSFTYEQYF.

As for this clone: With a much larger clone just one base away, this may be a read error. The CDR3 loop is CASSQDPLRTGGSPLHF. CDR3 DNA sequence: TGCGCCAGCAGCCAAGATCCTCTAAGGACAGGGGGCTCACCCCTCCACTTT. V and J are TRBV4-1 and TRBJ1-6, with 11 nucleotides matching TRBD1. This CDR3 is built from 17 residues. Germline V gene data show CDR1 as MGHRA and CDR2 as YSYEKL. V dropped 0 bases and J dropped 10; count of bases not matched to a gene: 8.

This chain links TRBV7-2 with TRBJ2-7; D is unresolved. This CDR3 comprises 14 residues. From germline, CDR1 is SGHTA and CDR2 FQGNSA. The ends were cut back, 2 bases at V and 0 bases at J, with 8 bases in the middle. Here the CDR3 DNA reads TGTGCCAGCAGCTTATCCTCACTCTCCTACGAGCAGTACTTC. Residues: CASSLSSLSYEQYF.

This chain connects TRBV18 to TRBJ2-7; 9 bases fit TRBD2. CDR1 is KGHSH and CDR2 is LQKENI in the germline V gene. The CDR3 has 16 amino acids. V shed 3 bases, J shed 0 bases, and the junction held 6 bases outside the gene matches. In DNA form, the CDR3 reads TGTGCCAGCTCACCCTTACGGACTAGCGACTCCTACGAGCAGTACTTC. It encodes CASSPLRTSDSYEQYF.

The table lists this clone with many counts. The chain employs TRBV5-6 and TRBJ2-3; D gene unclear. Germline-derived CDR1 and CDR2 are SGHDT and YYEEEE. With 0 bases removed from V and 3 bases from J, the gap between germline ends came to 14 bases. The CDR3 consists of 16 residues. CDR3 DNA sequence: TGTGCCAGCAGCTTGGGTAGCCCCACAAGAACAGATACGCAGTATTTT. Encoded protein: CASSLGSPTRTDTQYF.

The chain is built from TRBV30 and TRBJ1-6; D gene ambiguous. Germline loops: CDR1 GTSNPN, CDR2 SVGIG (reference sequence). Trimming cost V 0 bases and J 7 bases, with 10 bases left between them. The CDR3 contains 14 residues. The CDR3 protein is CAWSVGAGNSPLHF. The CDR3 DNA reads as TGTGCCTGGAGTGTAGGCGCGGGGAATTCACCCCTCCACTTT. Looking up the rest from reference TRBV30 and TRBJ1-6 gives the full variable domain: SQTIHQWPATLVQPVGSPLSLECTVEGTSNPNLYWYRQAAGRGLQLLFYSVGIGQISSEVPQNLSASRPQDRQFILSSKKLLLSDSGFYLCAWSVGAGNSPLHFGNGTRLTVT.

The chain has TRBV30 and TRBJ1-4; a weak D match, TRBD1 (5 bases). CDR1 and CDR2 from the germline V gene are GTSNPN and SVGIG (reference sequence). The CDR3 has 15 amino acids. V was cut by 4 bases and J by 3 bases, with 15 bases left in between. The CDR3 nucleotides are TGTGCCTGGAACGGTCCGGGGGGATCTAATGAAAAACTGTTTTTT. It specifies CAWNGPGGSNEKLFF. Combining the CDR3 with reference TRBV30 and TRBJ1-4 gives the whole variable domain SQTIHQWPATLVQPVGSPLSLECTVEGTSNPNLYWYRQAAGRGLQLLFYSVGIGQISSEVPQNLSASRPQDRQFILSSKKLLLSDSGFYLCAWNGPGGSNEKLFFGSGTQLSVL.

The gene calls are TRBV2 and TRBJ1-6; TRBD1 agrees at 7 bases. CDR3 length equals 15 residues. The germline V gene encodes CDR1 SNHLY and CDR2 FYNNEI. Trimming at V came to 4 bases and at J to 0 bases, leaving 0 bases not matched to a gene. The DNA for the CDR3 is TGTGCCAGCAGTGGACAGGGCTCCTATAATTCACCCCTCCACTTT. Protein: CASSGQGSYNSPLHF.

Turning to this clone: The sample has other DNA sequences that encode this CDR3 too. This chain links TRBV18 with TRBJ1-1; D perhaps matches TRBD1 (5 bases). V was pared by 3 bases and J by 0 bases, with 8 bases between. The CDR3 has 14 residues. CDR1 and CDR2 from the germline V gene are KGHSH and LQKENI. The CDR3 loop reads CASSPVGVNTEAFF. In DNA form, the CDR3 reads TGTGCCAGCTCACCGGTGGGGGTGAACACTGAAGCTTTCTTT.

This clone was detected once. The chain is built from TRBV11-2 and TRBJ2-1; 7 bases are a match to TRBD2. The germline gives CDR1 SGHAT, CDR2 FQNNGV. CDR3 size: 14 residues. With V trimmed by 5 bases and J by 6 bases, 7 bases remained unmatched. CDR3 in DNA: TGTGCCAGCAGCCTACTAGCGAGAGTCAATGAGCAGTTCTTC. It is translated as CASSLLARVNEQFF. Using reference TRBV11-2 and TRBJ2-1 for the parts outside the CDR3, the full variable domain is EAGVAQSPRYKIIEKRQSVAFWCNPISGHATLYWYQQILGQGPKLLIQFQNNGVVDDSQLPKDRFSAERLKGVDSTLKIQPAKLEDSAVYLCASSLLARVNEQFFGPGTRLTVL.

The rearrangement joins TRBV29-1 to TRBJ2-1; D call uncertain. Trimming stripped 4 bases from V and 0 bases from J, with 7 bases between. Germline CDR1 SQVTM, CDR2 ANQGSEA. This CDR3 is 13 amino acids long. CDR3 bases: TGCAGCGTTGGGACCCCCTCCTACAATGAGCAGTTCTTC. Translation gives CSVGTPSYNEQFF.

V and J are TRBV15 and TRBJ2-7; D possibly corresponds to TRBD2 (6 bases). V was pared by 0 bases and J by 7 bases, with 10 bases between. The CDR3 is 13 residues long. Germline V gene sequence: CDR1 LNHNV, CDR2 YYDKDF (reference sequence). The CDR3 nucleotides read TGTGCCACCAGCAGAGATCGGGCGGGAGAGCAGTACTTC. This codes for CATSRDRAGEQYF.

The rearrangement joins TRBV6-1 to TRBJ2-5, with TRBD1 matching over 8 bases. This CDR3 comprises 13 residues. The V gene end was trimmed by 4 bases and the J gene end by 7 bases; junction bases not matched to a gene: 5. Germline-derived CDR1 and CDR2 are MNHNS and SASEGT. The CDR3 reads CASSGTGTGTQYF. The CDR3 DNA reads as TGTGCCAGCAGTGGGACAGGGACGGGGACCCAGTACTTC.

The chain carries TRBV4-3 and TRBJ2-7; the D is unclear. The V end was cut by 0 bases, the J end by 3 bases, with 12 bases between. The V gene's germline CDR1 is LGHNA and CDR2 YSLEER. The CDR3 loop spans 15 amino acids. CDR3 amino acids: CASSQESSQIYEQYF. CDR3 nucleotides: TGCGCCAGCAGCCAAGAATCATCACAGATCTACGAGCAGTACTTC.

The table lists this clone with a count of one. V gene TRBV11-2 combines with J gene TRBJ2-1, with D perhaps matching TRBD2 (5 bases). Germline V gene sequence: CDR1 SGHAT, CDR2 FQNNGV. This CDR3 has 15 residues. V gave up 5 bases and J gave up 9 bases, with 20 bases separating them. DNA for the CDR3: TGTGCCAGCAGCCCGATACGGGAACTTTGGGGTGAGCAGTTCTTC. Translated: CASSPIRELWGEQFF.

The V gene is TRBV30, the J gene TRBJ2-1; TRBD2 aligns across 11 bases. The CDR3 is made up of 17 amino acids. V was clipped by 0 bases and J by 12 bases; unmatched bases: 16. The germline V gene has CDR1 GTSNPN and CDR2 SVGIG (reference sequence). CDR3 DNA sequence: TGTGCCTGGAGTGTACCTCCACTAGCGGGGGTTAACATAGCGCAGTTCTTC. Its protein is CAWSVPPLAGVNIAQFF.

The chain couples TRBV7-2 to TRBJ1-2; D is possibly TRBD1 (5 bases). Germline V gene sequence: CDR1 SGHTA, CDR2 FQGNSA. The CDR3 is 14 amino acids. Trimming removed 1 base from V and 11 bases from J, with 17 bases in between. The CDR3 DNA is TGTGCCAGCAGCTTAGGGGGGGAGAATATACGTTACACCTTC. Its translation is CASSLGGENIRYTF.